The clone carrying this TCR beta chain occurred once. Its antigen is not known. Sorted populations all had greater than 98% purity. This sample was included in a study of beta chain features in type 1 diabetes. Study findings and constraints: A pattern of fewer insertions and more deletions at VDJ junctions was seen in type 1 diabetes patients. Shortening of TCRB CDR3s, moderate but significant, appeared in all four CD4+ subsets of Type 1 diabetes patients.

cDNA synthesis used the whole RNA isolate, giving expressed TCRB sequences. This table comes from immunoSEQ multiplex PCR, and its TCRdb copy is limited to in-frame clones, with some not included. The sample consists of about 340,000 clones, 6.5% to 10% of them appearing once. The CDR3 loop spans 14 amino acids. Germline V gene sequence: CDR1 LNHNV, CDR2 YYDKDF (reference sequence). Trimming removed 3 bases at V and 4 bases at J, with 13 bases between. V gene TRBV15 combines with J gene TRBJ2-7; D may be TRBD2 (6 bases). Sequencing was carried out using central memory CD4+ T cells from blood. The sequence was collected from a woman aged 18-29 years in good health. CDR3 protein: CATSSGGTLYEQYF. In nucleotides, the CDR3 is TGTGCCACCAGCAGTGGGGGGACTCTATACGAGCAGTACTTC. Combining the CDR3 with reference TRBV15 and TRBJ2-7 gives the whole variable domain DAMVIQNPRYQVTQFGKPVTLSCSQTLNHNVMYWYQQKSSQAPKLLFHYYDKDFNNEADTPDNFQSRRPNTSFCFLDIRSPGLGDTAMYLCATSSGGTLYEQYFGPGTRLTVT.